This TCR beta chain was profiled in a study of cytomegalovirus exposure and HLA in healthy donors. General study findings and limits: Later work found most CMV-associated TCR beta chains apparently HLA-restricted. Some TCR beta chains (roughly 150 of them) were listed as cytomegalovirus-associated.

This PCR relied on a set of 60 Vbeta primers and 13 Jbeta primers. Assay: immunoSEQ multiplex PCR; the TCRdb copy retains only in-frame clones and omits some. The table lists around 130,000 clones, about four fifths of them singletons, with over 0.9% in the top ten. This CDR3 is 15 amino acids long. The junction had 7 bases not matched to a gene; V was cut back by 3 bases and J by 5 bases. CDR1 and CDR2 from the germline V gene are SGHRS and YFSETQ. To note about this clone: Its target is not known.

The sequenced sample consisted of PBMCs. This TCR came from a human donor in good health. The chain joins TRBV5-1 to TRBJ2-1, with 8 bases matching TRBD2. The DNA of the CDR3 is TGCGCCAGCAGCTCCGGGGGGGCTAGCGACAATGAGCAGTTCTTC. Translation gives CASSSGGASDNEQFF.